Described below is a single T cell receptor (beta chain) sequence and its context. This sample was included in a study of blood T cell repertoires in COVID-19. TCRdb's copy holds only in-frame clones and misses some; the assay was immunoSEQ multiplex PCR. The data contain hundreds of thousands of clones, about nine tenths of them singletons. The CDR3 is 15 amino acids. The ends lost 5 bases at V and 1 base at J; junction bases unmatched: 7. From germline, CDR1 is MNHEY and CDR2 SVGAGI. Sequenced sample: peripheral blood. The chain employs TRBV6-5 and TRBJ1-2; 7 bases are shared with TRBD1. The clonotype comes from a man aged 50 or older with acute or convalescent COVID-19. CDR3 coding DNA: TGTGCCAGCAGTAGGGGGACAGTCGGTAACTATGGCTACACCTTC. This codes for CASSRGTVGNYGYTF.